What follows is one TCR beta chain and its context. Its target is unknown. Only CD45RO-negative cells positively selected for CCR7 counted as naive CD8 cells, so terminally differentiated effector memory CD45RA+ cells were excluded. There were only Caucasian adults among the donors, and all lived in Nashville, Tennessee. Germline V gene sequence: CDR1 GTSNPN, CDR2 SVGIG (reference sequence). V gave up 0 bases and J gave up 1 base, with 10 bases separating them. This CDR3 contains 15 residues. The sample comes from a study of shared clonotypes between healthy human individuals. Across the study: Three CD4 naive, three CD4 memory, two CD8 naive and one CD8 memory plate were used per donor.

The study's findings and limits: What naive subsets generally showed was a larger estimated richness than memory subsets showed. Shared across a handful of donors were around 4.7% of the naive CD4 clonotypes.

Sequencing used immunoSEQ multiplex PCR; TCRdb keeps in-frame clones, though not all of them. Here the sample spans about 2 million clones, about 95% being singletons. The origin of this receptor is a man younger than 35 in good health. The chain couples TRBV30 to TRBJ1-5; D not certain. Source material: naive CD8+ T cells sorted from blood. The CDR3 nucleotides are TGTGCCTGGAGTGTATTTCATGGAAGCAATCAGCCCCAGCATTTT. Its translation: CAWSVFHGSNQPQHF.